This passage covers 23 T cell receptor beta chains from one sample sequenced in a study of shared clonotypes between healthy human individuals. Libraries were prepared by immunoSEQ multiplex PCR; TCRdb keeps only in-frame clonotypes and omits some of them. The sample has roughly 2 million clones, approximately 95% seen once. The sample comprised naive CD4+ T cells sorted from blood. Subset denoted: CD45RA+ positively selected. The receptors were gathered from a man younger than 30 in good health.

This clone was recorded once. The CDR3 here is CASSPNNVAVKETQYF. CDR3 DNA: TGTGCCAGCAGCCCGAATAATGTGGCGGTAAAAGAGACCCAGTACTTC. The chain couples TRBV9 to TRBJ2-5, with unresolved D. The CDR3 is made up of 16 amino acids. Per germline, CDR1 SGDLS and CDR2 YYNGEE. The V end lost 4 bases, the J end lost 3 bases, and 19 bases lay between the germline ends.

V usage is TRBV6-6 and J usage is TRBJ2-7; TRBD2 is a possible D gene (6 bases). The CDR3 runs to 12 residues. V lost 7 bases to trimming and J lost 6 bases, with 13 bases between them. Germline lookup yields CDR1 MNHNY and CDR2 SVGAGI (reference sequence). As DNA, the CDR3 is TGTGCCAGCACCATTGGAGGGGCCGAGCAGTACTTC. This gives the protein CASTIGGAEQYF.

Comments on this clone: Within the sample, other DNA sequences also encode this same CDR3. This chain uses TRBV5-1 with TRBJ2-5; 7 bases map to TRBD1. V lost 4 bases to trimming and J lost 5 bases; unmatched junction nucleotides: 11. The CDR3 is 15 residues long. Germline CDR1 SGHRS, CDR2 YFSETQ. The CDR3: CASSLGAGGKETQYF. The DNA for the CDR3 is TGCGCCAGCAGCCTGGGGGCAGGGGGAAAGGAGACCCAGTACTTC.

To note about this clone: The sample carries other DNA sequences with the same CDR3. J is TRBJ1-4 and V is TRBV5-1; 7 bases map to TRBD1. CDR1 and CDR2 (germline): SGHRS, YFSETQ. The V and J ends lost 0 bases and 7 bases, in that order; junction bases with no gene match: 3. There are 14 residues in the CDR3. Here the CDR3 reads CASSLEGAGEKLFF. The CDR3 coding sequence is TGCGCCAGCAGCTTGGAGGGGGCCGGTGAAAAACTGTTTTTT. The full variable domain, in which reference TRBV5-1 and TRBJ1-4 provide the parts outside the CDR3, is KAGVTQTPRYLIKTRGQQVTLSCSPISGHRSVSWYQQTPGQGLQFLFEYFSETQRNKGNFPGRFSGRQFSNSRSEMNVSTLELGDSALYLCASSLEGAGEKLFFGSGTQLSVL.

The V gene is TRBV23-1, the J gene TRBJ1-5; D is undetermined. TRBV23-1 is flagged as an ORF with uncertain function. Deletions cut 2 bases from V and 6 bases from J, with 20 bases between. The CDR3 extends over 17 amino acids. CDR3 in DNA: TGCGCCAGCAGTCAACCTCCCGCCGGGGAGGTGGGTCAGCCCCAGCATTTT. Translated, it gives CASSQPPAGEVGQPQHF.

The rearrangement links TRBV30 to TRBJ1-5; no clear D. Trimming stripped 8 bases from V and 4 bases from J, with 27 bases between. This CDR3 contains 17 residues. Germline loops: CDR1 GTSNPN, CDR2 SVGIG (reference sequence). The DNA for the CDR3 is TGTGCCCACATTTGGCAGATCTCACTGGGCTATAATCAGCCCCAGCATTTT. Its protein product is CAHIWQISLGYNQPQHF.

J is TRBJ1-3 and V is TRBV14; weak D call: TRBD1 (5 bases). CDR3 length: 15 amino acids. Trimming removed 1 base from V and 8 bases from J, with 15 bases in between. Germline CDR1 is SGHDN and CDR2 is FVKESK. The DNA for the CDR3 is TGTGCCAGCAGCCAAGGGATAAAGGTAGGGGACACCATATATTTT. Translating gives CASSQGIKVGDTIYF.

The J gene is TRBJ1-6, the V gene TRBV28, with a tentative D call TRBD1 (6 bases). CDR3 length: 14 amino acids. Germline V gives CDR1 MDHEN, CDR2 SYDVKM. V was trimmed by 10 bases and J by 14 bases, leaving 24 bases between them. This CDR3 is CATTDTDRRRALHF. CDR3 DNA: TGTGCCACCACCGACACTGACAGGCGTAGAGCCCTCCACTTT.

CDR3: CASSRTQTGANTEAFF. The DNA of the CDR3 is TGTGCCAGCAGCAGAACCCAGACAGGGGCGAACACTGAAGCTTTCTTT. The V gene is TRBV7-9, the J gene TRBJ1-1; 8 bases agree with TRBD1. Germline V CDR1 and CDR2: SEHNR, FQNEAQ (reference sequence). The CDR3 totals 16 residues. Trimming cost V 5 bases and J 1 base; bases outside gene matches: 9. Based on the CDR3 plus reference TRBV7-9 and TRBJ1-1, the full variable domain is DTGVSQNPRHKITKRGQNVTFRCDPISEHNRLYWYRQTLGQGPEFLTYFQNEAQLEKSRLLSDRFSAERPKGSFSTLEIQRTEQGDSAMYLCASSRTQTGANTEAFFGQGTRLTVV.

The J gene is TRBJ2-7, the V gene TRBV11-2, with 7 bases identical to TRBD1. V was clipped by 5 bases and J by 3 bases; unmatched bases: 7. The CDR3 is 14 residues long. CDR1 and CDR2 (germline): SGHAT, FQNNGV. For the CDR3, the DNA is TGTGCCAGCAGCCCAACTCCAGGGGGCTACGAGCAGTACTTC. Its protein is CASSPTPGGYEQYF.

This chain uses TRBV9 with TRBJ1-2; the D gene is possibly TRBD1 (5 bases). V shed 4 bases and J shed 3 bases, with 13 bases lying between them. In germline, CDR1 is SGDLS, CDR2 YYNGEE. This CDR3 is 14 amino acids long. Here the CDR3 reads CASSTRTHYYGYTF. DNA for the CDR3: TGTGCCAGCAGCACGAGGACACACTACTATGGCTACACCTTC.

V is TRBV5-1 and J is TRBJ1-4, with D perhaps matching TRBD1 (5 bases). There are 15 residues in the CDR3. V lost 7 bases and J 0 bases, leaving 13 bases between the germline ends. Germline loops: CDR1 SGHRS, CDR2 YFSETQ. The CDR3 DNA is TGCGCCAGCGGATCTACAGGCTCAACTAATGAAAAACTGTTTTTT. The encoded protein is CASGSTGSTNEKLFF.

This clone was detected a few times. The chain links TRBV6-5 to TRBJ2-7; TRBD2 matches 14 bases. This CDR3 has 13 amino acids. J gave up 9 bases and V 10 bases, and 8 bases lay outside the gene matches. The germline gives CDR1 MNHEY, CDR2 SVGAGI. CDR3 DNA sequence: TGTGCCACCGGGACTAGCGGGAGAGGAGGGCAGTACTTC. It translates to CATGTSGRGGQYF.

This CDR3 is CASSRGPDNQPQHF. The CDR3 DNA reads as TGTGCCAGCAGCCGAGGGCCAGACAATCAGCCCCAGCATTTT. The rearrangement links TRBV6-1 to TRBJ1-5, with D unclear. The CDR3 extends over 14 amino acids. The V end was cut by 6 bases, the J end by 3 bases, with 12 bases between. The germline V gene encodes CDR1 MNHNS and CDR2 SASEGT.

The gene calls are TRBV5-1 and TRBJ2-5; possibly TRBD2 for D (7 bases). CDR3 size: 15 residues. Germline values: CDR1 SGHRS, CDR2 YFSETQ. The ends were cut back, 0 bases at V and 2 bases at J, with 11 bases in the middle. This CDR3 is CASSLAAGAQETQYF. CDR3 nucleotide sequence: TGCGCCAGCAGCTTGGCCGCGGGGGCTCAAGAGACCCAGTACTTC.

The chain recombines TRBV4-2 with TRBJ2-3; TRBD2 aligns across 8 bases. Germline assignment: CDR1 LGHNA and CDR2 YNFKEQ. The CDR3 sequence is 16 residues long. With V trimmed by 0 bases and J by 6 bases, 8 bases remained unmatched. The CDR3 reads CASSQELAVPRDTQYF. The CDR3 DNA is TGTGCCAGCAGCCAAGAACTAGCGGTCCCCCGCGATACGCAGTATTTT.

This clone has only a few counts. The chain has TRBV19 and TRBJ1-4; D gene ambiguous. V was shortened by 2 bases and J by 8 bases, with 15 bases between the two germline ends. The CDR3 spans 15 residues. In germline, CDR1 is LNHDA, CDR2 SQIVND (reference sequence). The CDR3: CASSIISPTWEKLFF. The CDR3 DNA sequence: TGTGCCAGTAGTATAATTTCTCCGACGTGGGAAAAACTGTTTTTT. Together with reference TRBV19 and TRBJ1-4, the CDR3 gives the full variable domain: DGGITQSPKYLFRKEGQNVTLSCEQNLNHDAMYWYRQDPGQGLRLIYYSQIVNDFQKGDIAEGYSVSREKKESFPLTVTSAQKNPTAFYLCASSIISPTWEKLFFGSGTQLSVL.

This clone was picked up one time. The chain links TRBV6-5 to TRBJ1-2; weak D call: TRBD1 (5 bases). CDR1 and CDR2 (germline): MNHEY, SVGAGI. Trimming pared 0 bases from V and 7 bases from J, leaving 15 bases between. The CDR3 consists of 15 residues. For the CDR3, the DNA is TGTGCCAGCAGTTACTCTTCAGGGACGAGCTCTGGCTACACCTTC. Translated, it gives CASSYSSGTSSGYTF.

The sample holds a few counts of this clone. Other DNA sequences in the sample encode the same CDR3. The rearrangement links TRBV19 to TRBJ1-6; no clear D gene. Germline CDR1 and CDR2: LNHDA and SQIVND (reference sequence). V lost 0 bases and J 7 bases, leaving 7 bases between the germline ends. This CDR3 is built from 14 residues. The CDR3 DNA is TGTGCCAGTAGTATAGAGGGCAGAAATTCACCCCTCCACTTT. Amino acids: CASSIEGRNSPLHF.

This chain links TRBV29-1 with TRBJ2-5; D is ambiguous. The V gene's germline CDR1 is SQVTM and CDR2 ANQGSEA. The CDR3 length is 12 residues. Trimming removed 1 base from V and 3 bases from J, with 6 bases in between. The CDR3 DNA is TGCAGCGTTGAAGTGCAGAAAGAGACCCAGTACTTC. Translated, it gives CSVEVQKETQYF. Drawing the rest from reference TRBV29-1 and TRBJ2-5, the complete variable domain is SAVISQKPSRDICQRGTSLTIQCQVDSQVTMMFWYRQQPGQSLTLIATANQGSEATYESGFVIDKFPISRPNLTFSTLTVSNMSPEDSSIYLCSVEVQKETQYFGPGTRLLVL.

The V gene is TRBV10-2, the J gene TRBJ2-7; 8 bases align to TRBD1. J was trimmed by 1 base and V by 4 bases; bases with no gene match: 15. The CDR3 length is 18 residues. Germline loops: CDR1 WSHSY, CDR2 SAAADI. Here the CDR3 DNA reads TGCGCCAGCAGTGCGTTCGCGGACAGGGTGGGAGCATCCTACGAGCAGTACTTC. Translated: CASSAFADRVGASYEQYF.

A note on this clone: An end of the junction does not agree with germline; a read error may underlie this. The chain uses TRBV7-7 and TRBJ2-7; 9 positions match TRBD2. The CDR3 runs 18 residues. The germline V gene encodes CDR1 SSHAT and CDR2 FNYEAQ (reference sequence). The CDR3 DNA follows: TGTGCTAGCAGCTTAGATTCAGAGCGGGAGGCCCTCCGGCTCGAGCAGTACTTC. Translated: CASSLDSEREALRLEQYF.

The chain joins TRBV6-1 to TRBJ1-2; the match to TRBD1 covers 7 bases. Germline V CDR1 and CDR2: MNHNS, SASEGT. This CDR3 has 14 residues. V was pared by 0 bases and J by 5 bases, with 3 bases of the junction left unmatched. CDR3 coding DNA: TGTGCCAGCAGTGAAGCGACAGGGAGTTATGGCTACACCTTC. It specifies CASSEATGSYGYTF.